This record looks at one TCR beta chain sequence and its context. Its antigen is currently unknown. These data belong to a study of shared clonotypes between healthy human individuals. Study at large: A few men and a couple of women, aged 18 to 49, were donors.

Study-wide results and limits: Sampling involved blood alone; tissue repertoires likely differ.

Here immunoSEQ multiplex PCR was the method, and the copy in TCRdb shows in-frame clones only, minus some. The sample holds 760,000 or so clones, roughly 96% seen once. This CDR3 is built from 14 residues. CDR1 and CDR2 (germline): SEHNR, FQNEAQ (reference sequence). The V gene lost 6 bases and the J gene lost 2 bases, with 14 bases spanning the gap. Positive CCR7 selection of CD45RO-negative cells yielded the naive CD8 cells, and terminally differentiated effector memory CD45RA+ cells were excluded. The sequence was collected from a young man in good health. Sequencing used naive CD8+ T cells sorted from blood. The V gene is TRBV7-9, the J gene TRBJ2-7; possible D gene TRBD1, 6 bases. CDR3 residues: CASSRGQRPYEQYF. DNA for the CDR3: TGTGCCAGCAGTCGCGGACAGCGACCCTACGAGCAGTACTTC.